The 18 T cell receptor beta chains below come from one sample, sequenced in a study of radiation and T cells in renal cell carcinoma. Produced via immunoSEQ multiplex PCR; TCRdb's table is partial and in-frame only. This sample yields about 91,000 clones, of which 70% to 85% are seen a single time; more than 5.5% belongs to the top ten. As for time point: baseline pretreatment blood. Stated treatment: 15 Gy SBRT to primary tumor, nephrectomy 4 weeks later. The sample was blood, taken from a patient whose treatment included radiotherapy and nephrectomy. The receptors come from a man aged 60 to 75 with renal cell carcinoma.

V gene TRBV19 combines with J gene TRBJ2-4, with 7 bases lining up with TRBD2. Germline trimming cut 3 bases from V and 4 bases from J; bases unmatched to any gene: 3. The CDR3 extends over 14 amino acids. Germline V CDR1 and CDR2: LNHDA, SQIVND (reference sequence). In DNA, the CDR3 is TGTGCCAGTAGTATTTGGCGGGAGAAAAACATTCAGTACTTC. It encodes CASSIWREKNIQYF.

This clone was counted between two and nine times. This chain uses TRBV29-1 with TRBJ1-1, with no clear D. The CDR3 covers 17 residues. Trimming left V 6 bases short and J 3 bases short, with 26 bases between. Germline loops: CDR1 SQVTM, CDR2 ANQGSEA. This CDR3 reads CSVSSAVDPSTHTEAFF. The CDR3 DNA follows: TGCAGCGTCTCCTCGGCCGTAGACCCGTCTACCCACACTGAAGCTTTCTTT. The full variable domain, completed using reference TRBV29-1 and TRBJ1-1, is SAVISQKPSRDICQRGTSLTIQCQVDSQVTMMFWYRQQPGQSLTLIATANQGSEATYESGFVIDKFPISRPNLTFSTLTVSNMSPEDSSIYLCSVSSAVDPSTHTEAFFGQGTRLTVV.

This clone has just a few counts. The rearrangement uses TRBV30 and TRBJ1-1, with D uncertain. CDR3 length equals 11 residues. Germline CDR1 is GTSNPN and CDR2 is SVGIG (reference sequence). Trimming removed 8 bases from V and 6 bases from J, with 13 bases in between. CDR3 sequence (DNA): TGTGCCGGATCCCCCCTTTCTGAAGCTTTCTTT. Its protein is CAGSPLSEAFF.

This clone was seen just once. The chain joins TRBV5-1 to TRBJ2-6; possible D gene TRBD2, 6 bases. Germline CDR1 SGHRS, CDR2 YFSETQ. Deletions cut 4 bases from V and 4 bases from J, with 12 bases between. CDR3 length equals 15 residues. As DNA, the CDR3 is TGCGCCAGCAGCCACGGGACTCCGGGGGCCAACGTCCTGACTTTC. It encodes CASSHGTPGANVLTF.

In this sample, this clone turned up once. The CDR3 loop is CASSLDYTSGSWETQYF. The CDR3 DNA sequence: TGCGCCAGCAGCTTGGACTACACTAGCGGGAGTTGGGAGACCCAGTACTTC. The V call is TRBV5-1, the J call TRBJ2-5; TRBD2 matches 11 bases. The CDR3 totals 17 residues. The V gene's germline CDR1 is SGHRS and CDR2 YFSETQ. The V gene end was trimmed by 0 bases and the J gene end by 5 bases; junction bases not matched to a gene: 9.

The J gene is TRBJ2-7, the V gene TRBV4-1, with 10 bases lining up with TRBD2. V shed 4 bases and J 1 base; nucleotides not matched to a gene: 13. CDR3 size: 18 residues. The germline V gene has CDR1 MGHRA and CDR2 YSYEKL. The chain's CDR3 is CASSLQLAGAKYSYEQYF. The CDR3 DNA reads TGCGCCAGCAGCCTGCAGCTAGCGGGGGCGAAGTATTCCTACGAGCAGTACTTC.

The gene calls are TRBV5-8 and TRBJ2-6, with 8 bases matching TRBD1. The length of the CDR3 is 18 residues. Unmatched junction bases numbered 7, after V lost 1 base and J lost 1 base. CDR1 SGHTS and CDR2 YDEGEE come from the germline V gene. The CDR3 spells CASSLWQGAISGANVLTF. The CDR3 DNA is TGTGCCAGCAGCTTGTGGCAGGGGGCGATTTCTGGGGCCAACGTCCTGACTTTC.

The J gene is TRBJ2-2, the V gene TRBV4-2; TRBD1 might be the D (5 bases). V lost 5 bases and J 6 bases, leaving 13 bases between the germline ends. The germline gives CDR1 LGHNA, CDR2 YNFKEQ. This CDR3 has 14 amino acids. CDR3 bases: TGTGCCAGCAGCAGGAATAGGGGTGCCGGGGAGCTGTTTTTT. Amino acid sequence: CASSRNRGAGELFF.

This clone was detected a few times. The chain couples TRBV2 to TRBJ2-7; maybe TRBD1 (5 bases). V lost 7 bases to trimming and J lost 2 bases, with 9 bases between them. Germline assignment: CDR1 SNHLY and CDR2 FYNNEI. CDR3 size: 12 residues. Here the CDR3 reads CASTGRAYEQYF. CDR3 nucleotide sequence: TGTGCCAGCACGGGCAGGGCCTACGAGCAGTACTTC. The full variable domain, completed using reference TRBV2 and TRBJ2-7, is EPEVTQTPSHQVTQMGQEVILRCVPISNHLYFYWYRQILGQKVEFLVSFYNNEISEKSEIFDDQFSVERPDGSNFTLKIRSTKLEDSAMYFCASTGRAYEQYFGPGTRLTVT.

The CDR3 DNA sequence: TGCAGCGTATATGACCGTACCGCCCCCCCCTACGAGCAGTACTTC. This encodes CSVYDRTAPPYEQYF. V gene TRBV29-1 combines with J gene TRBJ2-7; the D is unclear. The CDR3 length is 15 residues. Between the trimmed V and J ends, which lost 6 bases and 2 bases, there was a span of 20 bases. Germline CDR1 SQVTM, CDR2 ANQGSEA.

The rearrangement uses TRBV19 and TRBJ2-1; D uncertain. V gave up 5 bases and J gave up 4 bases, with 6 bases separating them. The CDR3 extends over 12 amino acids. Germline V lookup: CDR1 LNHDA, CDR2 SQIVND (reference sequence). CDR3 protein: CASSPQYNEQFF. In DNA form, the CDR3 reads TGTGCCAGTAGTCCACAATACAATGAGCAGTTCTTC.

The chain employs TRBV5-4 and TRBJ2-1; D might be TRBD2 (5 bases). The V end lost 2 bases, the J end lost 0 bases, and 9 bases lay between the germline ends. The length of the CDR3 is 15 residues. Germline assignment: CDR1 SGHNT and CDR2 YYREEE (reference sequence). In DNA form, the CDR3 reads TGTGCCAGCAGCTTAGCGGTGAGCTCCTACAATGAGCAGTTCTTC. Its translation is CASSLAVSSYNEQFF.

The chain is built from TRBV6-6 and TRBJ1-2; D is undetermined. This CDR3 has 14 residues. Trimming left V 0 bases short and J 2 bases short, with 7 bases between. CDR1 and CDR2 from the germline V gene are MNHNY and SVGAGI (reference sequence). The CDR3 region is CASSYSEQNYGYTF. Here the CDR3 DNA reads TGTGCCAGCAGTTACTCGGAACAGAACTATGGCTACACCTTC.

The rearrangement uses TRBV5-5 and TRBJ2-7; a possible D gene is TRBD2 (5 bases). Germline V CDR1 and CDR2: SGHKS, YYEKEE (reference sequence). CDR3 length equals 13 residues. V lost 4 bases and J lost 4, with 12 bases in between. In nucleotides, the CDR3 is TGTGCCAGCAGCGCTGCAAGGACTTACGAGCAGTACTTC. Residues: CASSAARTYEQYF.

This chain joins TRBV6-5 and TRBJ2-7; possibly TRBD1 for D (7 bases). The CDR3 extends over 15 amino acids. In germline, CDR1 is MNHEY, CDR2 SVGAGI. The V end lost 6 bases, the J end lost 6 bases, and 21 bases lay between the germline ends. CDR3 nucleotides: TGTGCCAGCAGCGAGGAACAGGGGAGGAAGGGCGAGCAGTACTTC. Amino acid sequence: CASSEEQGRKGEQYF.

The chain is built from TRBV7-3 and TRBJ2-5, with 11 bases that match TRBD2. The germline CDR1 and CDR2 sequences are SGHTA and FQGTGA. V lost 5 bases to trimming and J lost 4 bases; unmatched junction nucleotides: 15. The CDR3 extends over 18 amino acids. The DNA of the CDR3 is TGTGCCAGCAGCCAATGGGGGTCACTAGCGGGAGATTTAGAGACCCAGTACTTC. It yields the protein CASSQWGSLAGDLETQYF.

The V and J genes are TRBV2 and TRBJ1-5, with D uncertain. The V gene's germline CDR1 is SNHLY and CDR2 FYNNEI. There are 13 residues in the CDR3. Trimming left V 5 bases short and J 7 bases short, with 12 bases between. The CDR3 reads CASSNGVWQPQHF. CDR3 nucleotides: TGTGCCAGCAGTAACGGGGTCTGGCAGCCCCAGCATTTT. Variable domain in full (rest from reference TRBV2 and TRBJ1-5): EPEVTQTPSHQVTQMGQEVILRCVPISNHLYFYWYRQILGQKVEFLVSFYNNEISEKSEIFDDQFSVERPDGSNFTLKIRSTKLEDSAMYFCASSNGVWQPQHFGDGTRLSIL.

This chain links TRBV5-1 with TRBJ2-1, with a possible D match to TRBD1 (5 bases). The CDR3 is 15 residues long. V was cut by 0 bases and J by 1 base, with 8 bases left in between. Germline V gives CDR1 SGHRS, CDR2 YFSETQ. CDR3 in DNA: TGCGCCAGCAGCTTGGTTCAGGGATCCTACAATGAGCAGTTCTTC. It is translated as CASSLVQGSYNEQFF.